The source of this TCR beta chain is a study of human T cells and chemical hapten exposure. Turning to the study itself: Among samples, TCR yields varied mainly because of small differences in pooled library volume.

General observations from the study: Relative to control repertoires, expanded TCRs gave rise to significantly more large CDR3 similarity clusters. Patch test score was positively correlated with the counts of PT1 expanded TCRs.

This clonotype was seen many times. Its specificity is not known. Trimming took 1 base from V and 6 from J, leaving 15 bases between them. The CDR3 covers 15 residues. CDR1 SGHRS and CDR2 YFSETQ come from the germline V gene. Time point here: patch test 2, 6 weeks after DPC sensitization. Specified treatment: therapeutic diphenylcyclopropenone sensitization with weekly scalp DPC. Unseparated into fractions, whole blood served as the source from which total RNA was extracted. TCRdb reprocessed the RACE reads with MiXCR, giving one entry per CDR3 protein. This repertoire shows about 96,000 distinct CDR3 sequences, 7.5% to 10% found once; its top ten account for 2% to 2.5%.

The sequences come from whole blood, collected in connection with sensitization to the hapten diphenylcyclopropenone (DPC). The chain links TRBV5-1 to TRBJ2-3, with D unresolved. The TCR originated in a woman aged 40 to 50 with alopecia areata. Some clones in this sample may be carry-over from other donors' samples. This CDR3 reads CASSLNTPGEDTQYF. The CDR3 DNA reads as TGCGCCAGCAGCTTGAATACCCCCGGCGAGGATACGCAGTATTTT.